The 24 T cell receptor beta chains below come from one sample, sequenced in a study of blood T cell repertoires in COVID-19. Sequencing used immunoSEQ multiplex PCR; TCRdb keeps in-frame clones, though not all of them. The sample has about 270,000 clones; 86% are singletons. The specimen was peripheral blood. The origin of the receptors is a woman in her twenties or thirties with COVID-19, enrolled during active disease.

This chain uses TRBV19 with TRBJ2-4, with TRBD1 as a possible D gene (6 bases). Trimming removed 3 bases at V and 1 base at J, with 13 bases between. Germline-derived CDR1 and CDR2 are LNHDA and SQIVND (reference sequence). The CDR3 totals 16 residues. The CDR3 DNA sequence: TGTGCCAGTAGTATCGACAGGTGGAGGGCCAAAAACATTCAGTACTTC. This gives the protein CASSIDRWRAKNIQYF.

This clone was counted a few times. The chain couples TRBV7-7 to TRBJ2-1; TRBD2 might be the D (6 bases). The V gene lost 0 bases and the J gene lost 4 bases, with 10 bases spanning the gap. Germline CDR1 reads SSHAT; CDR2 reads FNYEAQ (reference sequence). This CDR3 comprises 15 residues. For the CDR3, the DNA is TGTGCCAGCAGCTTAGCAGTCGGGGGTTACAATGAGCAGTTCTTC. Translation gives CASSLAVGGYNEQFF.

The V call is TRBV6-5, the J call TRBJ1-2; 7 nucleotides agree with TRBD1. V gave up 8 bases and J gave up 0 bases; unmatched junction bases: 3. The CDR3 runs to 13 residues. Germline V gene lookup returns CDR1 MNHEY and CDR2 SVGAGI. Here the CDR3 reads CASQGGPNYGYTF. CDR3 nucleotides: TGTGCCAGCCAGGGGGGACCTAACTATGGCTACACCTTC.

This clone appeared once. This chain joins TRBV19 and TRBJ1-2; 7 bases map to TRBD1. Germline assignment: CDR1 LNHDA and CDR2 SQIVND (reference sequence). CDR3 size: 11 residues. V lost 11 bases and J lost 8; bases outside the gene matches: 8. The CDR3 spells CAARGPMGYTF. The CDR3, as DNA: TGTGCCGCGAGGGGGCCCATGGGCTACACCTTC.

The rearrangement joins TRBV5-1 to TRBJ2-7; the D gene is possibly TRBD2 (6 bases). V was pared by 4 bases and J by 10 bases, with 12 bases between. Germline V CDR1 and CDR2: SGHRS, YFSETQ. CDR3 length: 11 amino acids. CDR3 nucleotides: TGCGCCAGCAGCGAGGGGACTTACCAGTACTTC. Translated, it gives CASSEGTYQYF.

This chain connects TRBV5-1 to TRBJ2-3, with TRBD1 identical over 7 bases. There are 18 residues in the CDR3. V was clipped by 0 bases and J by 0 bases; unmatched bases: 10. Germline lookup yields CDR1 SGHRS and CDR2 YFSETQ. The CDR3 DNA is TGCGCCAGCAGCTTGGGGCTGGCGACAGGGCTCAGCACAGATACGCAGTATTTT. Translating it yields CASSLGLATGLSTDTQYF.

The chain carries TRBV5-4 and TRBJ2-1; the match to TRBD2 covers 10 bases. The V gene end was trimmed by 2 bases and the J gene end by 2 bases; junction bases not matched to a gene: 4. Germline values: CDR1 SGHNT, CDR2 YYREEE (reference sequence). The CDR3 totals 16 residues. The chain's CDR3 is CASSFPLAGAYNEQFF. The CDR3 coding sequence is TGTGCCAGCAGCTTCCCCCTAGCGGGGGCCTACAATGAGCAGTTCTTC.

This chain connects TRBV7-9 to TRBJ1-3, with D unresolved. The V end lost 4 bases, the J end lost 0 bases, and 16 bases lay between the germline ends. The CDR3 totals 17 residues. Germline values: CDR1 SEHNR, CDR2 FQNEAQ (reference sequence). CDR3 loop: CASSSQAWLYSGNTIYF. For the CDR3, the DNA is TGTGCCAGCAGCTCCCAAGCGTGGTTGTACTCTGGAAACACCATATATTTT. The full variable domain, its missing parts supplied by reference TRBV7-9 and TRBJ1-3, is DTGVSQNPRHKITKRGQNVTFRCDPISEHNRLYWYRQTLGQGPEFLTYFQNEAQLEKSRLLSDRFSAERPKGSFSTLEIQRTEQGDSAMYLCASSSQAWLYSGNTIYFGEGSWLTVV.

The chain couples TRBV27 to TRBJ1-4; D gene unclear. Germline lookup yields CDR1 MNHEY and CDR2 SMNVEV (reference sequence). This CDR3 is built from 16 residues. Trimming shortened V by 0 bases and J by 7 bases, and 15 bases separated the two germline ends. The CDR3 here is CASSLSIGGDREKLFF. As DNA, the CDR3 is TGTGCCAGCAGTTTATCGATCGGCGGGGATCGTGAAAAACTGTTTTTT. The whole variable domain, filled in from reference TRBV27 and TRBJ1-4, reads EAQVTQNPRYLITVTGKKLTVTCSQNMNHEYMSWYRQDPGLGLRQIYYSMNVEVTDKGDVPEGYKVSRKEKRNFPLILESPSPNQTSLYFCASSLSIGGDREKLFFGSGTQLSVL.

The genes are TRBV29-1 and TRBJ1-1, with unresolved D. V was trimmed by 4 bases and J by 6 bases, leaving 12 bases between them. Germline-derived CDR1 and CDR2 are SQVTM and ANQGSEA. This CDR3 is 12 amino acids long. This CDR3 reads CSVVVPRAEAFF. As DNA, the CDR3 is TGCAGCGTTGTGGTCCCACGGGCTGAAGCTTTCTTT.

This chain joins TRBV10-1 and TRBJ2-7; 8 positions match TRBD2. Germline trimming cut 3 bases from V and 3 bases from J; bases unmatched to any gene: 10. The CDR3 extends over 16 amino acids. Germline lookup yields CDR1 WNHNN and CDR2 SYGVQD (reference sequence). This CDR3 is CASSESGAGAYYEQYF. CDR3 coding DNA: TGCGCCAGCAGTGAAAGTGGAGCGGGGGCATACTACGAGCAGTACTTC.

The chain recombines TRBV5-6 with TRBJ2-2; 10 bases match TRBD1. The CDR3 runs to 15 residues. V dropped 2 bases and J dropped 4; count of bases not matched to a gene: 2. Germline-derived CDR1 and CDR2 are SGHDT and YYEEEE. This CDR3 reads CASSFGTGATGELFF. The CDR3 nucleotides are TGTGCCAGCAGCTTCGGGACAGGGGCCACCGGGGAGCTGTTTTTT.

The V and J genes are TRBV30 and TRBJ2-5; the match to TRBD1 covers 8 bases. J was trimmed by 5 bases and V by 5 bases; bases with no gene match: 10. Germline values: CDR1 GTSNPN, CDR2 SVGIG (reference sequence). This CDR3 region has 14 residues. CDR3 sequence: CAWGQGAGGETQYF. CDR3 nucleotide sequence: TGTGCCTGGGGGCAGGGGGCGGGTGGGGAGACCCAGTACTTC.

The V and J genes are TRBV7-9 and TRBJ2-3, with a weak D call TRBD2 (6 bases). The germline V gene encodes CDR1 SEHNR and CDR2 FQNEAQ (reference sequence). V lost 0 bases, J lost 2 bases, and 15 bases lay in between. The CDR3 contains 17 residues. The CDR3 bases are TGTGCCAGCAGCTTAGCGGGAGGACAATGGGCCACAGATACGCAGTATTTT. Its protein is CASSLAGGQWATDTQYF.

This sequence joins TRBV19 and TRBJ1-1; no reliable D call. Trimming removed 10 bases from V and 5 bases from J, with 17 bases in between. The CDR3 contains 13 residues. Germline CDR1 LNHDA, CDR2 SQIVND (reference sequence). In DNA, the CDR3 is TGTGCCACCCTGGGGAGTGGTGGGACTGAAGCTTTCTTT. Amino acids: CATLGSGGTEAFF. The whole variable domain, remainder taken from reference TRBV19 and TRBJ1-1, is DGGITQSPKYLFRKEGQNVTLSCEQNLNHDAMYWYRQDPGQGLRLIYYSQIVNDFQKGDIAEGYSVSREKKESFPLTVTSAQKNPTAFYLCATLGSGGTEAFFGQGTRLTVV.

J is TRBJ1-2 and V is TRBV5-1, with TRBD1 as a possible D gene (6 bases). The ends were cut back, 4 bases at V and 6 bases at J, with 16 bases in the middle. This CDR3 is 14 amino acids long. Germline CDR1 and CDR2: SGHRS and YFSETQ. The CDR3 DNA is TGCGCCAGCAGCCTATATTCCTCAGGGGATGGCTACACCTTC. Its protein product is CASSLYSSGDGYTF.

This chain joins TRBV5-1 and TRBJ2-3; the match to TRBD1 covers 7 bases. V lost 5 bases to trimming and J lost 3 bases; unmatched junction nucleotides: 9. Per germline, CDR1 SGHRS and CDR2 YFSETQ. The CDR3 is 15 residues long. This CDR3 is CASSRTGARTDTQYF. The CDR3 bases are TGCGCCAGCAGTCGTACAGGGGCTCGGACAGATACGCAGTATTTT. Filled out from reference TRBV5-1 and TRBJ2-3, the complete variable domain reads KAGVTQTPRYLIKTRGQQVTLSCSPISGHRSVSWYQQTPGQGLQFLFEYFSETQRNKGNFPGRFSGRQFSNSRSEMNVSTLELGDSALYLCASSRTGARTDTQYFGPGTRLTVL.

This chain uses TRBV3-1 (or the pseudogene TRBV3-2) with TRBJ2-3; no clear D gene. The germline V gene has CDR1 LGHDT and CDR2 YNNKEL (reference sequence). V was cut by 0 bases and J by 2 bases, with 6 bases left in between. This CDR3 spans 14 amino acids. The CDR3 region has the DNA TGTGCCAGCAGCCAAGATGTCTTCACAGATACGCAGTATTTT. Protein: CASSQDVFTDTQYF.

DNA for the CDR3: TGTGCCAGCAGTTATTTAGCACAGGGGAACACTGAAGCTTTCTTT. The encoded protein is CASSYLAQGNTEAFF. The rearrangement joins TRBV6-5 to TRBJ1-1; D may be TRBD1 (6 bases). The germline V gene has CDR1 MNHEY and CDR2 SVGAGI. The CDR3 spans 15 residues. Trimming took 3 bases from V and 1 from J, leaving 12 bases between them.

The gene calls are TRBV10-3 and TRBJ1-2; TRBD1 might be the D (6 bases). From germline, CDR1 is ENHRY and CDR2 SYGVKD. The V and J ends lost 3 bases and 3 bases respectively, with 17 bases between them. This CDR3 is built from 16 residues. The CDR3 nucleotides read TGTGCCATCAGTGATTTCAGGGACAAGGAAGACTATGGCTACACCTTC. It encodes CAISDFRDKEDYGYTF.

The genes are TRBV4-1 and TRBJ1-3, with unresolved D. Germline V gene lookup returns CDR1 MGHRA and CDR2 YSYEKL. This CDR3 contains 13 residues. V gave up 6 bases and J gave up 4 bases, with 10 bases separating them. The CDR3 is CASRGHSGNTIYF. The CDR3 DNA is TGCGCCAGCAGGGGCCACTCCGGAAACACCATATATTTT.

V and J are TRBV12-5 and TRBJ2-1, with 7 bases identical to TRBD1. The CDR3 length is 16 residues. From germline, CDR1 is LGHNT and CDR2 FRNRAP. Germline trimming cut 7 bases from V and 4 bases from J; bases unmatched to any gene: 13. The chain's CDR3 is CASVTRQGQLYNEQFF. The DNA for the CDR3 is TGTGCTAGTGTCACTCGTCAGGGACAGCTATACAATGAGCAGTTCTTC.

The chain couples TRBV27 to TRBJ1-1; possible D gene TRBD1, 5 bases. Between the trimmed V and J ends, which lost 3 bases and 5 bases, there was a span of 13 bases. Germline lookup yields CDR1 MNHEY and CDR2 SMNVEV (reference sequence). The CDR3 has 14 residues. In nucleotides, the CDR3 is TGTGCCAGCAGTTTCGGGGGGATACGGACTGAAGCTTTCTTT. Translating it yields CASSFGGIRTEAFF.

V is TRBV18 and J is TRBJ2-7, with 11 bases that match TRBD1. V gave up 4 bases and J gave up 4 bases; unmatched junction bases: 6. This CDR3 spans 15 amino acids. Germline CDR1 is KGHSH and CDR2 is LQKENI. In nucleotides, the CDR3 is TGTGCCAGCTCACAAGGACAGGGGGCATTTTACGAGCAGTACTTC. Protein product: CASSQGQGAFYEQYF.